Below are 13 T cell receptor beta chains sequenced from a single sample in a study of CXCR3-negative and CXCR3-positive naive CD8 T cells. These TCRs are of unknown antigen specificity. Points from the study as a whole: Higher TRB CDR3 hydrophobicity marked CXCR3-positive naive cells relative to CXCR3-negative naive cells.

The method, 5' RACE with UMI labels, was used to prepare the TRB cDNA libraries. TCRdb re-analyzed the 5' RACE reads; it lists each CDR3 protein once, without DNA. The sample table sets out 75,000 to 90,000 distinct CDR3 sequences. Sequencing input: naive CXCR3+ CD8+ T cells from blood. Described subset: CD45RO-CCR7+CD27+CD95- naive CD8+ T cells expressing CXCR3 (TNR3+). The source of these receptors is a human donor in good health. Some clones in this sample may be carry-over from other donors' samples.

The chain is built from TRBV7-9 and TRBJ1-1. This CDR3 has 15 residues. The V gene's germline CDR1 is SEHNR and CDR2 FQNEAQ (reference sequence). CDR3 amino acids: CASSKPRDGALEAFF.

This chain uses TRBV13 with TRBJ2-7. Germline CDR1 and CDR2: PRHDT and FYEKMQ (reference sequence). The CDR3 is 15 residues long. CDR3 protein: CASSLRSGSSYEQYF.

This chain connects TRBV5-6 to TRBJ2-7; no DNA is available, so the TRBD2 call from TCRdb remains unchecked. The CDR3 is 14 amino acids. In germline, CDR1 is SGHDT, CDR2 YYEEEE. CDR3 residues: CASSLGTSPYEQYF.

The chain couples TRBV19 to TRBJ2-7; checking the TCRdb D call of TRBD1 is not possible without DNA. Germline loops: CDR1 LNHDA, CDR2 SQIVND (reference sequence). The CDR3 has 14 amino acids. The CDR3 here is CASKPGQGAYEQYF. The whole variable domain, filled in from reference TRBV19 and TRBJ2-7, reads DGGITQSPKYLFRKEGQNVTLSCEQNLNHDAMYWYRQDPGQGLRLIYYSQIVNDFQKGDIAEGYSVSREKKESFPLTVTSAQKNPTAFYLCASKPGQGAYEQYFGPGTRLTVT.

The CDR3 protein is CASTPAWVADNNEQFF. The gene calls are TRBV12-3 or TRBV12-4 and TRBJ2-1; the D call from TCRdb, TRBD2, cannot be confirmed without DNA. The CDR3 covers 16 residues.

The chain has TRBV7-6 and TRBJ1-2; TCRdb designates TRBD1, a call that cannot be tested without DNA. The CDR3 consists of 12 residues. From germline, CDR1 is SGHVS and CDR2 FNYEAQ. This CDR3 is CASSPEAGGYTF.

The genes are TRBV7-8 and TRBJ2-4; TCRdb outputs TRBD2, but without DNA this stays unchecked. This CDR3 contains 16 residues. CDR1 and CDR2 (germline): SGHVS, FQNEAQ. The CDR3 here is CASSGPKLAYKNIQYF.

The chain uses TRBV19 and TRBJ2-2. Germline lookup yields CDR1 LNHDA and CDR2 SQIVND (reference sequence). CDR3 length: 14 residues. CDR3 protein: CASSIGANTGELFF.

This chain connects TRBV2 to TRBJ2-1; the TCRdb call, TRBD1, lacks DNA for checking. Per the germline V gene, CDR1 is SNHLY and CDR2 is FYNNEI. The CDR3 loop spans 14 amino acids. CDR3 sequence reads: CASRIRGSHNEQFF. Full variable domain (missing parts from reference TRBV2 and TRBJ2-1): EPEVTQTPSHQVTQMGQEVILRCVPISNHLYFYWYRQILGQKVEFLVSFYNNEISEKSEIFDDQFSVERPDGSNFTLKIRSTKLEDSAMYFCASRIRGSHNEQFFGPGTRLTVL.

The CDR3 reads CASSLLVPGGEQYF. The genes are TRBV27 and TRBJ2-7; the D call from TCRdb, TRBD1, cannot be confirmed without DNA. The CDR3 totals 14 residues. The germline V gene has CDR1 MNHEY and CDR2 SMNVEV (reference sequence).

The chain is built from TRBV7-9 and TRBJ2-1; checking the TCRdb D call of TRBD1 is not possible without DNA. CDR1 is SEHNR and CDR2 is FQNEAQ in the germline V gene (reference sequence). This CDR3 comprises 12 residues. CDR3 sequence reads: CASSFRGNEQFF.

The CDR3 here is CASSSGTGDLDTEAFF. The J gene is TRBJ1-1, the V gene TRBV6-6; TCRdb selects TRBD1, and the lack of DNA leaves this call unchecked. The length of the CDR3 is 16 residues. Per germline, CDR1 MNHNY and CDR2 SVGAGI (reference sequence).

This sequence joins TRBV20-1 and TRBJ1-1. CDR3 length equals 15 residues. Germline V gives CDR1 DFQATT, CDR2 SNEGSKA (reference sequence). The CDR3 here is CSAREVTTRSTEAFF.